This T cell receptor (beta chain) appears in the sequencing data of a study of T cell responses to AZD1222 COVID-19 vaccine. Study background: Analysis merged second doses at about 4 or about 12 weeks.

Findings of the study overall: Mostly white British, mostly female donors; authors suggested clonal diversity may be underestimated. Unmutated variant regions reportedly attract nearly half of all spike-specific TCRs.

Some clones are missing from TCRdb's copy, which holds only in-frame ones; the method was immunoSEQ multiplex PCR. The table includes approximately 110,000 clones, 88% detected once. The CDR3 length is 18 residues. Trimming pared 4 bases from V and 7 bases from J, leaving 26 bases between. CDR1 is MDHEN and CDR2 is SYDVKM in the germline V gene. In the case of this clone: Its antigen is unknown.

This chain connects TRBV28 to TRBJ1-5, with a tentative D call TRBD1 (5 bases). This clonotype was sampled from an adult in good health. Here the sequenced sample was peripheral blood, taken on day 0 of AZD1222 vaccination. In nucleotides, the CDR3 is TGTGCCAGCAGTTCAAATTACAGGTTTCGGGTGGAATGGCAGCCCCAGCATTTT. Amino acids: CASSSNYRFRVEWQPQHF.